These 30 T cell receptor beta chains share one sample of origin, sequenced in a study of blood T cell repertoires in COVID-19. The protocol was immunoSEQ multiplex PCR, while the TCRdb copy is restricted to in-frame clones and leaves out a portion. This table has around 300,000 clones, 91% appearing once. Sequencing was carried out using peripheral blood. These receptors originate from a woman aged 30 to 39 with COVID-19, enrolled during active disease.

The V and J genes are TRBV2 and TRBJ1-5; TRBD1 aligns across 9 bases. The germline V gene encodes CDR1 SNHLY and CDR2 FYNNEI. The CDR3 sequence is 16 residues long. V lost 3 bases to trimming and J lost 4 bases; unmatched junction nucleotides: 7. CDR3 loop: CASSENRGPENQPQHF. CDR3 nucleotide sequence: TGTGCCAGCAGTGAGAACAGGGGGCCGGAGAATCAGCCCCAGCATTTT.

This clone appeared once. The rearrangement uses TRBV3-1 (or the pseudogene TRBV3-2) and TRBJ2-3, with a tentative D call TRBD1 (5 bases). This CDR3 spans 13 amino acids. Germline CDR1 and CDR2: LGHDT and YNNKEL (reference sequence). Between the trimmed V and J ends, which lost 7 bases and 4 bases, there was a span of 12 bases. The CDR3, as DNA: TGTGCCAGCACCCCCTTAGGGGCAGATACGCAGTATTTT. Its protein is CASTPLGADTQYF.

This clone was detected once. The genes are TRBV4-1 and TRBJ1-6; a possible D gene is TRBD1 (6 bases). The CDR3 length is 14 residues. V was cut by 1 base and J by 10 bases, with 11 bases left in between. Germline V lookup: CDR1 MGHRA, CDR2 YSYEKL. CDR3 amino acids: CASSQAGGGSPLHF. The CDR3 coding sequence is TGCGCCAGCAGCCAAGCGGGGGGCGGCTCACCCCTCCACTTT.

The chain combines TRBV19 with TRBJ2-3; 7 nucleotides line up with TRBD1. CDR3 length: 15 residues. Looked up from germline, CDR1 is LNHDA and CDR2 is SQIVND (reference sequence). After removal of 3 bases from V and 3 bases from J, the junction contained 6 bases not matched to a gene. This CDR3 reads CASSMTGFWTDTQYF. In DNA form, the CDR3 reads TGTGCCAGTAGTATGACAGGGTTTTGGACAGATACGCAGTATTTT.

The gene calls are TRBV10-3 and TRBJ2-2; 8 nucleotides match TRBD1. V trimming: 0 bases; J trimming: 5 bases; junction bases outside the gene matches: 5. The CDR3 covers 16 residues. The V gene's germline CDR1 is ENHRY and CDR2 SYGVKD. CDR3 residues: CAISESSGGATGELFF. CDR3 in DNA: TGTGCCATCAGTGAGTCGTCAGGGGGCGCGACCGGGGAGCTGTTTTTT.

The chain is built from TRBV9 and TRBJ2-1; 9 nucleotides align to TRBD1. V lost 4 bases and J lost 8; bases outside the gene matches: 13. Germline lookup yields CDR1 SGDLS and CDR2 YYNGEE. This CDR3 is built from 16 residues. This CDR3 reads CASSPDVTGGFHEQFF. The CDR3 DNA follows: TGTGCCAGCAGCCCAGACGTGACAGGGGGTTTCCATGAGCAGTTCTTC.

The chain couples TRBV7-9 to TRBJ2-7; TRBD1 is a possible D gene (6 bases). This CDR3 is 16 amino acids long. The V gene lost 3 bases and the J gene lost 3 bases, with 18 bases spanning the gap. CDR1 SEHNR and CDR2 FQNEAQ come from the germline V gene (reference sequence). CDR3 loop: CASSFNSGQFVYEQYF. The DNA for the CDR3 is TGTGCCAGCAGCTTTAATTCAGGACAGTTTGTCTACGAGCAGTACTTC.

The chain employs TRBV14 and TRBJ2-3, with 8 bases aligning to TRBD1. V gave up 4 bases and J gave up 0 bases; unmatched junction bases: 6. CDR1 is SGHDN, CDR2 FVKESK, per germline. This CDR3 region has 16 residues. CDR3 sequence: CASSPGGGYSTDTQYF. CDR3 nucleotide sequence: TGTGCCAGCAGCCCAGGGGGCGGGTATAGCACAGATACGCAGTATTTT.

CDR3 residues: CASSSNRGSYGYTF. The CDR3 bases are TGTGCCAGCAGCTCGAACCGGGGATCCTATGGCTACACCTTC. The chain has TRBV7-2 and TRBJ1-2; unclear D gene. Trimming stripped 4 bases from V and 4 bases from J, with 13 bases between. This CDR3 region has 14 residues. Germline V gives CDR1 SGHTA, CDR2 FQGNSA.

The chain recombines TRBV28 with TRBJ1-1; 9 nucleotides agree with TRBD1. Trimming at V came to 2 bases and at J to 0 bases, leaving 4 bases not matched to a gene. The CDR3 is 16 amino acids. CDR1 is MDHEN, CDR2 SYDVKM, per germline. As DNA, the CDR3 is TGTGCCAGCAGTTTAGGACAGGGGAGAGTGAACACTGAAGCTTTCTTT. This codes for CASSLGQGRVNTEAFF.

This clone was observed a handful of times. This chain links TRBV29-1 with TRBJ1-3; weak D call: TRBD1 (5 bases). This CDR3 has 12 amino acids. V was trimmed by 4 bases and J by 2 bases, leaving 6 bases between them. Germline CDR1 SQVTM, CDR2 ANQGSEA. The CDR3 DNA reads TGCAGCGTTGTACAGGCTGGAAACACCATATATTTT. Amino acids: CSVVQAGNTIYF.

The chain employs TRBV5-1 and TRBJ1-6, with D possibly matching TRBD1 (6 bases). The V gene's germline CDR1 is SGHRS and CDR2 YFSETQ. The V end lost 4 bases, the J end lost 4 bases, and 24 bases lay between the germline ends. The CDR3 extends over 19 amino acids. The CDR3 bases are TGCGCCAGCAGCCCCTCGAGACAGGCGGCGGACCCATATAATTCACCCCTCCACTTT. Translating it yields CASSPSRQAADPYNSPLHF.

Note on this clone: A much larger clone is a single base away; this may be a read error. The chain links TRBV6-5 to TRBJ2-2, with 10 bases aligning to TRBD2. The CDR3 loop spans 15 amino acids. J was trimmed by 3 bases and V by 6 bases; bases with no gene match: 4. The germline gives CDR1 MNHEY, CDR2 SVGAGI. The CDR3 protein is CASSPGLADTGELFF. The DNA for the CDR3 is TGTGCCAGCAGCCCCGGACTAGCGGACACCGGGGAGCTGTTTTTT.

The chain joins TRBV6-5 to TRBJ2-7; TRBD2 matches 8 bases. V was pared by 8 bases and J by 0 bases, with 9 bases of the junction left unmatched. Germline CDR1 and CDR2: MNHEY and SVGAGI. This CDR3 contains 15 residues. In nucleotides, the CDR3 is TGTGCCAGCGCTTTGGGTAGCGGGAACTCCTACGAGCAGTACTTC. This codes for CASALGSGNSYEQYF.

The chain uses TRBV5-5 and TRBJ1-2; no definite D call. Germline lookup yields CDR1 SGHKS and CDR2 YYEKEE (reference sequence). The CDR3 length is 15 residues. V dropped 1 base and J dropped 7 bases, with 17 bases sitting between them. This CDR3 reads CASSLSEVSRAGYTF. The DNA for the CDR3 is TGTGCCAGCAGCTTGAGTGAGGTTAGCAGAGCTGGCTACACCTTC.

The rearrangement uses TRBV7-7 and TRBJ2-5; perhaps TRBD1 as D (5 bases). CDR3 length equals 13 residues. Trimming pared 0 bases from V and 4 bases from J, leaving 6 bases between. CDR1 and CDR2 (germline): SSHAT, FNYEAQ (reference sequence). This CDR3 is CASSLAQGETQYF. CDR3 DNA: TGTGCCAGCAGCTTAGCCCAGGGAGAGACCCAGTACTTC.

The chain uses TRBV5-1 and TRBJ2-7, with D tentatively TRBD2 (6 bases). V was cut by 10 bases and J by 7 bases, with 24 bases left in between. Germline V CDR1 and CDR2: SGHRS, YFSETQ. There are 14 residues in the CDR3. The DNA of the CDR3 is TGCGCCTCGCAACCGGGACGGGGGTTAGGGGAGCAGTACTTC. As protein: CASQPGRGLGEQYF.

The chain joins TRBV3-1 (or the pseudogene TRBV3-2) to TRBJ1-2; possible D gene TRBD1, 6 bases. Germline V CDR1 and CDR2: LGHDT, YNNKEL (reference sequence). Trimming pared 0 bases from V and 8 bases from J, leaving 13 bases between. There are 14 residues in the CDR3. The CDR3 here is CASSQDRGQRGYTF. The CDR3 nucleotides read TGTGCCAGCAGCCAAGATAGGGGACAACGGGGCTACACCTTC.

This rearrangement joins TRBV27 to TRBJ1-2; weak D call: TRBD1 (6 bases). Germline values: CDR1 MNHEY, CDR2 SMNVEV (reference sequence). V was shortened by 6 bases and J by 4 bases, with 18 bases between the two germline ends. This CDR3 has 15 amino acids. The CDR3 reads CASSPIQGTTYGYTF. DNA for the CDR3: TGTGCCAGCAGCCCAATACAAGGGACAACCTATGGCTACACCTTC.

This clone showed up just once. The chain has TRBV30 and TRBJ1-1, with a weak D call TRBD1 (6 bases). Looked up from germline, CDR1 is GTSNPN and CDR2 is SVGIG (reference sequence). CDR3 length: 13 amino acids. Trimming removed 1 base from V and 7 bases from J, with 13 bases in between. The CDR3 is CAWSARTVGEAFF. DNA for the CDR3: TGTGCCTGGAGTGCCCGGACAGTTGGTGAAGCTTTCTTT. Filled out from reference TRBV30 and TRBJ1-1, the complete variable domain reads SQTIHQWPATLVQPVGSPLSLECTVEGTSNPNLYWYRQAAGRGLQLLFYSVGIGQISSEVPQNLSASRPQDRQFILSSKKLLLSDSGFYLCAWSARTVGEAFFGQGTRLTVV.

The rearrangement joins TRBV30 to TRBJ2-7; D not resolved. Germline values: CDR1 GTSNPN, CDR2 SVGIG (reference sequence). V lost 4 bases to trimming and J lost 6 bases, with 19 bases between them. The CDR3 has 14 residues. The CDR3 is CAWKWSVGIGEQYF. In nucleotides, the CDR3 is TGTGCCTGGAAATGGTCAGTGGGCATTGGCGAGCAGTACTTC.

The chain carries TRBV18 and TRBJ2-7; 10 bases are shared with TRBD2. CDR1 is KGHSH and CDR2 is LQKENI in the germline V gene. Germline trimming cut 6 bases from V and 6 bases from J; bases unmatched to any gene: 11. The CDR3 sequence is 15 residues long. The CDR3 region is CASSPEPASGSEQYF. CDR3 DNA: TGTGCCAGCTCTCCAGAGCCGGCTAGCGGGAGCGAGCAGTACTTC.

The chain employs TRBV30 and TRBJ1-6; a possible D gene is TRBD1 (6 bases). V lost 0 bases and J lost 8, with 29 bases in between. Germline CDR1 GTSNPN, CDR2 SVGIG (reference sequence). This CDR3 has 20 amino acids. In DNA form, the CDR3 reads TGTGCCTGGAGTGTCTATAGTGTGGGGACACAGGTCTGGGTGGATTCACCCCTCCACTTT. This translates into CAWSVYSVGTQVWVDSPLHF. The whole variable domain, filled in from reference TRBV30 and TRBJ1-6, reads SQTIHQWPATLVQPVGSPLSLECTVEGTSNPNLYWYRQAAGRGLQLLFYSVGIGQISSEVPQNLSASRPQDRQFILSSKKLLLSDSGFYLCAWSVYSVGTQVWVDSPLHFGNGTRLTVT.

The chain joins TRBV6-6 to TRBJ1-1, with D tentatively TRBD1 (6 bases). Germline values: CDR1 MNHNY, CDR2 SVGAGI (reference sequence). This CDR3 region has 15 residues. V lost 0 bases, J lost 3 bases, and 11 bases lay in between. The CDR3 spells CASSYSRDIDTEAFF. CDR3 DNA: TGTGCCAGCAGTTACTCCCGGGACATCGACACTGAAGCTTTCTTT.

The chain employs TRBV3-1 (or the pseudogene TRBV3-2) and TRBJ1-1, with 9 nucleotides matching TRBD1. The CDR3 extends over 18 amino acids. The germline V gene has CDR1 LGHDT and CDR2 YNNKEL (reference sequence). Losses at the gene ends were 4 bases for V and 1 base for J; bases not matched to a gene: 13. DNA of the CDR3: TGTGCCAGCAGCCCTCACCGGGACAGGGTCTCGAGGAACACTGAAGCTTTCTTT. It codes for CASSPHRDRVSRNTEAFF.

This chain connects TRBV7-9 to TRBJ1-1; D possibly corresponds to TRBD1 (5 bases). This CDR3 contains 12 residues. The V end lost 2 bases, the J end lost 9 bases, and 10 bases lay between the germline ends. Germline CDR1 and CDR2: SEHNR and FQNEAQ (reference sequence). The CDR3 nucleotides are TGTGCCAGCAGCTTACAAGGGGTGAAAGCTTTCTTT. This encodes CASSLQGVKAFF.

CDR3 amino acids: CAWSVQLAGGPGFGETQYF. The CDR3 DNA sequence: TGTGCCTGGAGTGTACAACTAGCGGGAGGGCCCGGGTTTGGAGAGACCCAGTACTTC. This sequence joins TRBV30 and TRBJ2-5; 13 bases align to TRBD2. V dropped 0 bases and J dropped 4; count of bases not matched to a gene: 14. The CDR3 runs 19 residues. The germline V gene encodes CDR1 GTSNPN and CDR2 SVGIG (reference sequence).

V usage is TRBV6-5 and J usage is TRBJ1-2; 9 bases are a match to TRBD1. The germline V gene has CDR1 MNHEY and CDR2 SVGAGI. The V and J ends lost 8 bases and 4 bases, in that order; junction bases with no gene match: 8. This CDR3 comprises 14 residues. As DNA, the CDR3 is TGTGCCAGCGACCCGGACAGGGGTGGCTATGGCTACACCTTC. The encoded protein is CASDPDRGGYGYTF.

The V gene is TRBV21-1, the J gene TRBJ2-7; the table's D call of TRBD2 was not tested on the DNA. TRBV21-1 is tagged as a pseudogene. The CDR3 is made up of 18 amino acids. CDR3 DNA sequence: TGTGCCAGCAGCAAAAGGAGCGGGAGATCCCCTCCCCTCTACGAGCAGTACTTC. Residues: CASSKRSGRSPPLYEQYF.

This chain links TRBV19 with TRBJ1-1; TRBD1 agrees at 8 bases. The CDR3 is 16 residues long. V trimming: 4 bases; J trimming: 1 base; junction bases outside the gene matches: 8. Germline V gene data show CDR1 as LNHDA and CDR2 as SQIVND (reference sequence). CDR3 in DNA: TGTGCCAGTAGTAAAAGGACAGGGCGGGGGAACACTGAAGCTTTCTTT. This gives the protein CASSKRTGRGNTEAFF.